This TCR beta chain was recorded in a study of blood T cells in healthy people across ages (dated by TCRdb to the mid-2010s). Study-level background: In model experiments, roughly one uniquely barcoded TCR beta cDNA molecule per two T cells was captured by template switching. Using deep sequencing normalized with unique cDNA molecular identifiers, the study measured how TCR beta repertoire diversity changes with age. Donors were grouped into four age groups: young (average approximately 15 years), middle-aged (approximately 41), aged (approximately 67) and long-lived (approximately 81). The study analyzed two additional independent replicas of 1 million unique cDNA reads from the same blood draw for two donors, one aged 18 to 29 and one aged 80 or older.

Points on this clonotype: There is no known antigen for this receptor. Per-base qualities were not stored, and no clone one base away is much larger.

Systemically healthy Caucasian individuals from Russia, 39 in total and aged about 6 to 100 years, were included as donors. Around 10 milliliters of peripheral blood were collected from each donor into EDTA-treated Vacutainer tubes. Ficoll-Paque density-gradient centrifugation was used to isolate PBMCs, with at least 7 million per sample. Total RNA, at least 5.5 micrograms per sample, was extracted from PBMCs with Trizol reagent. Naive CD45RAhigh/CD27high T cell percentages were measured by flow cytometry on a PBMC aliquot from every donor. Receptor libraries were prepared by 5' RACE. Sequencing used an Illumina HiSeq 2500. The second PCR ran for about 6 to 11 cycles and used a J-beta primer mix along with a sample-barcoded 5' primer. A unique molecular identifier was introduced onto each TCR beta cDNA molecule by a template-switch 5' adaptor carrying 12 random nucleotides. At least 2.5 million CDR3-containing paired-end reads were obtained from each sample. First-strand cDNA was synthesized from all RNA with the Mint cDNA synthesis kit, primed by a TRBC-specific oligonucleotide. Following uracil-DNA glycosylase treatment, a first 18-cycle PCR with universal primers M1SS and BC2_uni_R was performed on all cDNA. Under the source paper's analysis protocol: Each sample was normalized by randomly selecting 1 million high-quality reads, each carrying a distinct molecular identifier. Reads sharing molecular identifiers were discarded rather than binned into consensus sequences. MiTCR, with a Q25 quality threshold and the strictest error-elimination algorithm, was used for CDR3 identification, clonotype clustering and error correction. A nonparametric unseen species model with Euler transformation was used to estimate lower-bound total TCR beta diversity. TCRdb cleaned the public reads at Q25 with fastp, built clones with MiXCR and kept in-frame beta chains. Rows are unified per CDR3 protein, each entry keeping the most common DNA and genes. The V and J calls shown here were made by TCRdb, not taken from the authors' results. In all, the sample holds over 750,000 distinct CDR3 sequences, and more than 20% of those were seen once. The top ten hold under 9.5% of the sample.

Findings and caveats that apply to the study as a whole: Compared with the aged group, the long-lived group had more naive CD4+ T cells, fewer expanded clones and increased TCR diversity, a pattern suggesting age selection. Total diversity estimates from one million sequenced T cells were considered lower bounds and underestimates. Donor CMV infection status was unknown, potentially confounding age-related changes in expanded clonotypes. Observed TCR beta diversity correlated strongly with the percentage of naive T cells measured by flow cytometry. Conclusive comparison of naive and antigen-experienced compartments was prevented by the profiling of bulk unsorted PBMCs. Observed TCR beta diversity per million T cells fell roughly linearly with age, and a significant reduction was already apparent by age approximately 41.

V lost 4 bases and J lost 0 bases, and the count of bases not matched to a germline gene is 10. The CDR3 runs 19 residues from the cysteine to the phenylalanine. Only the CDR3 region is kept as DNA, spanning 57 bases read in frame from base 1. The germline V gene supplies CDR1 SGHTA and CDR2 FQGNSA. These same records also appear under a second study, on T cells of mothers and their children. That second publication adds: Nine systemically healthy Caucasian individuals served as donors, namely three mothers together with their six children. cDNA synthesis consumed the entire amount of extracted RNA, loaded at around 1.5 ug RNA in each 15 ul reaction. In the second PCR, sample barcodes and 2-4 random nucleotides were introduced via the M1S primer. More than 8 million TCR beta CDR3 reads were obtained from each mother, and about 3 million reads were obtained from each child. Thymic selection similarly shapes TCR recombination output in related and unrelated pairs, with minor effect from inherited differences. Normalized repertoire overlap in related mother-child pairs was always slightly higher than in unrelated mother-child pairs, but the difference was never significant. No persistent microchimeric T cell clones were detected, at a sensitivity of roughly 100 clones per million clonotypes. To look for features that set related mother-child pairs apart from unrelated individuals, the researchers ran deep NGS to compare the TCR beta repertoires of mothers and children. The mean age was roughly 36 +/- 4 years for the mothers and 11 +/- 4 years for the children. After adapters were ligated using NEBNext reagents, the libraries underwent 100+100 nt paired-end sequencing on an Illumina HiSeq 2000. Mother and child libraries were prepared a month apart and sequenced in separate runs to prevent cross-contamination. Between about 500,000 and 2,100,000 distinct TCR beta clonotypes were identified per donor. Naive TCR beta clonotypes were estimated from low-frequency clonotypes matched to each donor's FACS-determined naive share, without sorting.

Sequenced sample: blood. The chain is made from TRBV7-2 and TRBJ2-1; 12 central nucleotides agree with TRBD2. The receptor was isolated from a boy aged 10-17 years in good health. CDR3 region: CASSYPTSGGSSSYNEQFF. The DNA reads TGTGCCAGCAGCTACCCAACTAGCGGGGGGTCTAGCTCCTACAATGAGCAGTTCTTC. When the CDR3 is completed using the reference TRBV7-2 and TRBJ2-1 genes on either side, the full variable domain is GAGVSQSPSNKVTEKGKDVELRCDPISGHTALYWYRQSLGQGLEFLIYFQGNSAPDKSGLPSDRFSAERTGGSVSTLTIQRTQQEDSAVYLCASSYPTSGGSSSYNEQFFGPGTRLTVL.